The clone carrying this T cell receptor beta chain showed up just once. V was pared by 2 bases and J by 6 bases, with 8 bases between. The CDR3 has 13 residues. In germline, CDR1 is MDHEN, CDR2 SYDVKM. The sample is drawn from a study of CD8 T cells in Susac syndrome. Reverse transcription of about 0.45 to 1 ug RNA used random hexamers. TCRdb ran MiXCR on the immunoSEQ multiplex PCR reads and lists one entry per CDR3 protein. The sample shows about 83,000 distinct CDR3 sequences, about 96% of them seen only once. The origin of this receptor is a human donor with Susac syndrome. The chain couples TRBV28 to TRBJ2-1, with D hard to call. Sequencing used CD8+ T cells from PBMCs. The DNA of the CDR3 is TGTGCCAGCAGTTTAGACGCCTCCAATGAGCAGTTCTTC. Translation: CASSLDASNEQFF.